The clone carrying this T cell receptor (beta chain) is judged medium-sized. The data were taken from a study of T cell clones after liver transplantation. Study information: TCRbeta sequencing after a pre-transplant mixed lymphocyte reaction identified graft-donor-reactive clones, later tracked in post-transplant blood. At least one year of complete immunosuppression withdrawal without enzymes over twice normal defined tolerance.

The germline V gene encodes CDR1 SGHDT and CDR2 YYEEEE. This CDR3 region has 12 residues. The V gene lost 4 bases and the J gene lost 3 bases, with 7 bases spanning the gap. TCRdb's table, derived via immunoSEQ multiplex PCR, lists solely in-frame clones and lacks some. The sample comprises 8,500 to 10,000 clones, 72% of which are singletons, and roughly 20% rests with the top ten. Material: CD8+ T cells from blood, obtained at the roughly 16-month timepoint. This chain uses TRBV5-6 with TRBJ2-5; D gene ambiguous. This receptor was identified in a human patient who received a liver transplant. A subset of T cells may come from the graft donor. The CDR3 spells CASSGMEETQYF. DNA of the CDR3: TGTGCCAGCAGCGGCATGGAAGAGACCCAGTACTTC.